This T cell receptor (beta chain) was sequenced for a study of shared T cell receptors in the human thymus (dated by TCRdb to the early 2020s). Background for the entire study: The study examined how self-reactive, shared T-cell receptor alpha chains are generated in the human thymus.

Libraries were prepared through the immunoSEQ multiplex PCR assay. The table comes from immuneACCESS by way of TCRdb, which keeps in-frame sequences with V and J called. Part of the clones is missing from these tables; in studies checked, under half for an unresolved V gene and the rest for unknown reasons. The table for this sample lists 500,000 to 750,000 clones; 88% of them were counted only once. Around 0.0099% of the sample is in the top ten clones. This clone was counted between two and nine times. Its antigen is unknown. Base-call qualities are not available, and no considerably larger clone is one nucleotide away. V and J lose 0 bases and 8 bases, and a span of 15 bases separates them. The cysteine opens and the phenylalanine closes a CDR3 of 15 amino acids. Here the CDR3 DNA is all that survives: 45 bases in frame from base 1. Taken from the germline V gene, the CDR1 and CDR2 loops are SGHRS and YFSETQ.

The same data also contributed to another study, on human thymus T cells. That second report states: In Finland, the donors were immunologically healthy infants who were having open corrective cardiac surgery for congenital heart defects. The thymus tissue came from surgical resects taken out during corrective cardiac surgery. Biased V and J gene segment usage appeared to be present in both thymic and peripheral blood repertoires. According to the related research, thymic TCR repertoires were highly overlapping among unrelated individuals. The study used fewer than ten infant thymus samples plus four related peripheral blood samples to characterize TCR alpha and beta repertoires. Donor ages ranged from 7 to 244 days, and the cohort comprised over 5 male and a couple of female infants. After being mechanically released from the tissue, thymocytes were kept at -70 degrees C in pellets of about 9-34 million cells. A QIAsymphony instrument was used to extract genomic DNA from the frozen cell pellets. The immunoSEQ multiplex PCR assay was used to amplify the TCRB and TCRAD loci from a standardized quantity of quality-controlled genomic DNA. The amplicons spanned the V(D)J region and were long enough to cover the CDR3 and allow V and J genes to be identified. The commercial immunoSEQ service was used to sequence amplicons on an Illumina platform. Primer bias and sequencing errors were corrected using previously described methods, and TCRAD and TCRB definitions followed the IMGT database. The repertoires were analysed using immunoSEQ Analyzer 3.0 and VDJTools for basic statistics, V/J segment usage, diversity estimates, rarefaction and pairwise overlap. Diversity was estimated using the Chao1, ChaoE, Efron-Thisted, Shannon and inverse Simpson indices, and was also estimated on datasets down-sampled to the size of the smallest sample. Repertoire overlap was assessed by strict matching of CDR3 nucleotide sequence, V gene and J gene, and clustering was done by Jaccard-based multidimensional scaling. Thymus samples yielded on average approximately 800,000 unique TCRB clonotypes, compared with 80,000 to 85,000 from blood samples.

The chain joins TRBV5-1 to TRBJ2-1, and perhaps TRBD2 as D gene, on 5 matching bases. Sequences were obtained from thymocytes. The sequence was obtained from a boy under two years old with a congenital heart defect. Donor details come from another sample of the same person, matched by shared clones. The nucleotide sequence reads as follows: TGCGCCAGCAGCTTGGCCGGGATTCGGAGCGATGAGCAGTTCTTC. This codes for CASSLAGIRSDEQFF.